These 15 T cell receptor beta chains originate from one sample sequenced in a study of T cells in tuberculosis. Sequencing used immunoSEQ multiplex PCR; TCRdb keeps in-frame clones, though not all of them. The sample yields about 59,000 clones, about four fifths seen once. Thawed, overnight-rested PBMC were stained with GMM-loaded CD1B tetramer, viability dye and anti-CD3, then sorted. The CD1B tetramers carried C32 glucose monomycolate purified from Rhodococcus equi. Sequences were obtained from CD1b-GMM tetramer-negative cells sorted from PBMCs. These receptors were collected from an adult woman with latent tuberculosis.

The J gene is TRBJ2-1, the V gene TRBV2; D gene unclear. With 1 base removed from V and 6 bases from J, the gap between germline ends came to 7 bases. Germline assignment: CDR1 SNHLY and CDR2 FYNNEI. The CDR3 length is 13 residues. CDR3 amino acids: CASSEGWANEQFF. As DNA, the CDR3 is TGTGCCAGCAGTGAAGGGTGGGCCAATGAGCAGTTCTTC.

The V call is TRBV18, the J call TRBJ2-3; D may be TRBD2 (6 bases). The V gene lost 1 base and the J gene lost 0 bases, with 8 bases spanning the gap. CDR1 is KGHSH and CDR2 is LQKENI in the germline V gene. The CDR3 consists of 15 residues. This chain's CDR3 is CASSPRTSSTDTQYF. DNA of the CDR3: TGTGCCAGCTCACCACGAACTAGCAGCACAGATACGCAGTATTTT.

About this clone: The junction and the germline gene differ at one end; a read error may be behind it. The V gene is TRBV7-2, the J gene TRBJ2-7; TRBD2 aligns across 12 bases. The CDR3 is made up of 15 amino acids. Germline-derived CDR1 and CDR2 are SGHTA and FQGNSA. CDR3 bases: TGTGCCAGCAGCCCGACTAGCGGGGGCACCTACGGGCAGTACTTC. Translation: CASSPTSGGTYGQYF.

The rearrangement joins TRBV16 to TRBJ2-2, with a weak D call TRBD1 (6 bases). Looked up from germline, CDR1 is KGHSY and CDR2 is FQNENV. This CDR3 comprises 15 residues. The V gene lost 4 bases and the J gene lost 2 bases, with 11 bases spanning the gap. The CDR3 sequence: CASSLDRLNTGELFF. The CDR3 DNA follows: TGTGCCAGCAGCCTCGACAGGCTAAACACCGGGGAGCTGTTTTTT.

This clone appeared a few times. The rearrangement uses TRBV28 and TRBJ1-5; the match to TRBD1 covers 12 bases. The CDR3 is made up of 16 amino acids. The junction had 11 bases not matched to a gene; V was cut back by 8 bases and J by 6 bases. The germline V gene has CDR1 MDHEN and CDR2 SYDVKM. The CDR3 coding sequence is TGTGCCAGCGCGCGGTGGGGACAGGGGGCCGGTCAGCCCCAGCATTTT. Amino acids: CASARWGQGAGQPQHF.

This clone was seen once. V and J are TRBV18 and TRBJ1-5; TRBD1 might be the D (6 bases). Between the trimmed V and J ends, which lost 4 bases and 7 bases, there was a span of 11 bases. Germline V lookup: CDR1 KGHSH, CDR2 LQKENI. The CDR3 spans 13 residues. Here the CDR3 DNA reads TGTGCCAGCTCACAAGACAGGCACCAGCCCCAGCATTTT. Amino acid sequence: CASSQDRHQPQHF.

The V gene is TRBV7-2, the J gene TRBJ2-5, with 10 bases identical to TRBD2. J gave up 4 bases and V 6 bases, and 11 bases lay outside the gene matches. The germline V gene has CDR1 SGHTA and CDR2 FQGNSA. This CDR3 has 16 amino acids. The CDR3, as DNA: TGTGCCAGCAGGAAGGCTGCTAGCGGGAGCAGAGAGACCCAGTACTTC. Translation: CASRKAASGSRETQYF.

The V gene is TRBV18, the J gene TRBJ1-3; 11 bases are shared with TRBD1. Germline V gene data show CDR1 as KGHSH and CDR2 as LQKENI. V shed 2 bases and J 2 bases; nucleotides not matched to a gene: 8. The CDR3 has 18 amino acids. The CDR3 region is CASSPNKGQGATGNTIYF. The CDR3 coding sequence is TGTGCCAGCTCACCAAACAAAGGACAGGGGGCGACTGGAAACACCATATATTTT.

This CDR3 is CASSKEGQRTDTQYF. In DNA form, the CDR3 reads TGTGCCAGCTCAAAGGAGGGGCAGAGGACAGATACGCAGTATTTT. This chain connects TRBV18 to TRBJ2-3, with a weak D call TRBD2 (6 bases). CDR1 and CDR2 (germline): KGHSH, LQKENI. CDR3 length: 15 residues. V gave up 5 bases and J gave up 3 bases, with 15 bases separating them. Full variable domain (remainder filled in from reference TRBV18 and TRBJ2-3): NAGVMQNPRHLVRRRGQEARLRCSPMKGHSHVYWYRQLPEEGLKFMVYLQKENIIDESGMPKERFSAEFPKEGPSILRIQQVVRGDSAAYFCASSKEGQRTDTQYFGPGTRLTVL.

V and J are TRBV7-2 and TRBJ1-4; 9 bases line up with TRBD1. V was clipped by 1 base and J by 6 bases; unmatched bases: 0. The CDR3 sequence is 14 residues long. CDR1 is SGHTA and CDR2 is FQGNSA in the germline V gene. This chain's CDR3 is CASSLDRGHEKLFF. The CDR3 bases are TGTGCCAGCAGCTTAGACAGGGGGCATGAAAAACTGTTTTTT.

V is TRBV18 and J is TRBJ2-7, with D possibly being TRBD1 (6 bases). The germline CDR1 and CDR2 sequences are KGHSH and LQKENI. Trimming shortened V by 4 bases and J by 0 bases, and 10 bases separated the two germline ends. The CDR3 extends over 14 amino acids. CDR3 DNA sequence: TGTGCCAGCTCACGGGACAAGAGCTCCTACGAGCAGTACTTC. Translating gives CASSRDKSSYEQYF.

The chain is built from TRBV12-1 and TRBJ1-5; the D call of TRBD1 is as the table states it, not checked on the DNA. TRBV12-1 is assigned pseudogene status. The CDR3 covers 15 residues. The CDR3 spells CASSPRDREHQPQHF. DNA for the CDR3: TGTGCCAGCAGCCCCCGGGACAGGGAACATCAGCCCCAGCATTTT.

The V call is TRBV7-8, the J call TRBJ1-5, with a possible D match to TRBD1 (6 bases). This CDR3 is built from 15 residues. Per the germline V gene, CDR1 is SGHVS and CDR2 is FQNEAQ. V shed 3 bases and J shed 0 bases, with 9 bases lying between them. Written as DNA, the CDR3 is TGTGCCAGCAGCTTGACAGGTATTAGCAATCAGCCCCAGCATTTT. Amino acids: CASSLTGISNQPQHF.

CDR3 bases: TGCGCCAGCAGCTTGGAGACTAGCGGGTACTCAACTCGGTACGAGCAGTACTTC. Protein: CASSLETSGYSTRYEQYF. The chain joins TRBV5-1 to TRBJ2-7, with 10 bases aligning to TRBD2. The CDR3 spans 18 residues. The V gene end was trimmed by 0 bases and the J gene end by 4 bases; junction bases not matched to a gene: 13. The germline gives CDR1 SGHRS, CDR2 YFSETQ.

The J gene is TRBJ1-1, the V gene TRBV7-9; D is unresolved. Trimming took off 5 bases at V and 1 base at J, with 23 bases between the two ends. This CDR3 region has 18 residues. Germline CDR1 is SEHNR and CDR2 is FQNEAQ (reference sequence). This chain's CDR3 is CASSPIAGSGVRNTEAFF. DNA for the CDR3: TGTGCCAGCAGCCCAATAGCGGGTAGTGGAGTAAGGAACACTGAAGCTTTCTTT.